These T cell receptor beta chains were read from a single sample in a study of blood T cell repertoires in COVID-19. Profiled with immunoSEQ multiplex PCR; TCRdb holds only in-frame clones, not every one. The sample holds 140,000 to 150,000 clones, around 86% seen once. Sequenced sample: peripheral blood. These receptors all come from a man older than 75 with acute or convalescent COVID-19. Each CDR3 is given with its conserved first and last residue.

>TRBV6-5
CASCTGSGNTIYF
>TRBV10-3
CAISESPQGTANTGELFF
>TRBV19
CASSKGQEIHGYTF
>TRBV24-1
CATSDCTGHWESEAFF
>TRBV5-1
CASSLGLTGAHTGELFF
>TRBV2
CASSGLPTGAPQHF
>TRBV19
CASSIGGGNYGYTF
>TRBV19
CASSIYGTGAYEQYF
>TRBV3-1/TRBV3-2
CASSQERREFSYNEQFF
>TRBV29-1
CSVTSGTGELFF
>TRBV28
CASRYRQGASFSPLHF
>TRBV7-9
CASSLRGLAGMYEQFF
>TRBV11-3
CASSSGKGGHSREQYF
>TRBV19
CATARGGFTDTQYF
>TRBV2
CASSPWTLDTQYF
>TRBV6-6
CASNGDSNQPQHF